This is a list of T cell receptor beta chains from one sample in a study of siplizumab effects on memory and regulatory T cells. TCRdb keeps only in-frame clones here, not all; method: immunoSEQ multiplex PCR. Seen here are fewer than 65,000 clones, 93% observed once, and the top ten hold 17%. The sequenced sample consisted of CD8+ T cells sorted from blood. The receptors come from a human donor in good health. Both conserved end residues are part of each CDR3. Each record gives: V gene, J gene, CDR3 protein.

v_call: TRBV15; j_call: TRBJ2-3; cdr3_aa: CATSGGPDTQYF
v_call: TRBV5-5; j_call: TRBJ1-5; cdr3_aa: CASSLGYSNQPQHF
v_call: TRBV29-1; j_call: TRBJ2-1; cdr3_aa: CSATEGLLFYEQFF
v_call: TRBV7-9; j_call: TRBJ2-7; cdr3_aa: CASIPPLGYEQYF
v_call: TRBV27; j_call: TRBJ1-4; cdr3_aa: CASSLSPTGPENEKLFF
v_call: TRBV9; j_call: TRBJ1-3; cdr3_aa: CASSMDGSGNTIYF
v_call: TRBV2; j_call: TRBJ2-3; cdr3_aa: CASTGSNTDTQYF
v_call: TRBV9; j_call: TRBJ2-1; cdr3_aa: CASSVSGNYNEQFF
v_call: TRBV7-2; j_call: TRBJ2-2; cdr3_aa: CASSFHPGLATGELFF
v_call: TRBV5-4; j_call: TRBJ1-1; cdr3_aa: CASSSRDMNTEAFF
v_call: TRBV27; j_call: TRBJ2-1; cdr3_aa: CASSLIKQGEQFF
v_call: TRBV9; j_call: TRBJ1-2; cdr3_aa: CASSTPTGGELGRVYGYTF
v_call: TRBV7-9; j_call: TRBJ2-7; cdr3_aa: CASRPTGGYEQYF
v_call: TRBV5-1; j_call: TRBJ2-7; cdr3_aa: CASSPLDLGRPYEQYF
v_call: TRBV29-1; j_call: TRBJ2-5; cdr3_aa: CSVDGLAGPMYQETQYF
v_call: TRBV19; j_call: TRBJ2-7; cdr3_aa: CASSTQQRTVEQYF
v_call: TRBV2; j_call: TRBJ1-2; cdr3_aa: CASSAVTRYGYTF
v_call: TRBV4-1; j_call: TRBJ1-3; cdr3_aa: CASSLGQGYGNTIYF
v_call: TRBV27; j_call: TRBJ2-7; cdr3_aa: CASQLRGYHYEQYF
v_call: TRBV7-8; j_call: TRBJ2-1; cdr3_aa: CASSLVTNEQFF
v_call: TRBV27; j_call: TRBJ1-1; cdr3_aa: CASSFLRGGAEAFF
v_call: TRBV28; j_call: TRBJ2-3; cdr3_aa: CASHKTGTRTDTQYF
v_call: TRBV7-9; j_call: TRBJ2-7; cdr3_aa: CASSFPPYEQYF
v_call: TRBV11-2; j_call: TRBJ2-7; cdr3_aa: CASSLEGVRYEQYF
v_call: TRBV7-6; j_call: TRBJ2-7; cdr3_aa: CASSTATGYEQYF
v_call: TRBV28; j_call: TRBJ1-1; cdr3_aa: CASSLSRDRGFVDTEAFF
v_call: TRBV10-3; j_call: TRBJ2-5; cdr3_aa: CAISRAGQQTQYF
v_call: TRBV30; j_call: TRBJ1-1; cdr3_aa: CAWGRGRGMNTEAFF
v_call: TRBV28; j_call: TRBJ2-7; cdr3_aa: CASSFPYASSGSSYEQYF
v_call: TRBV19; j_call: TRBJ1-1; cdr3_aa: CASSTWGQGFAEAFF
v_call: TRBV7-9; j_call: .; cdr3_aa: CASSSPGQGPEQYF
v_call: TRBV18; j_call: TRBJ2-3; cdr3_aa: CASSPVRGDLDTQYF
v_call: TRBV19; j_call: TRBJ2-1; cdr3_aa: CASSIDLETPGLAGGPSSYNEQFF
v_call: TRBV5-1; j_call: TRBJ2-1; cdr3_aa: CASSLRYRDHEQFF
v_call: TRBV9; j_call: TRBJ2-7; cdr3_aa: CASSVGMGNSYEQYF
v_call: TRBV6-4; j_call: TRBJ2-3; cdr3_aa: CASSDSGQGADTQYF
v_call: TRBV15; j_call: TRBJ1-4; cdr3_aa: CATSPSYLATNEKLFF
v_call: TRBV16; j_call: TRBJ2-2; cdr3_aa: CASSQRIGELFF
v_call: TRBV6-5; j_call: TRBJ1-5; cdr3_aa: CASGQFNQPQHF
v_call: TRBV5-6; j_call: TRBJ2-3; cdr3_aa: CASHKGAADTQYF
v_call: TRBV19; j_call: TRBJ2-2; cdr3_aa: CASSMGSSRELFF
v_call: TRBV19; j_call: TRBJ2-2; cdr3_aa: CASSIPRQNTGELFF
v_call: TRBV4-1; j_call: TRBJ1-1; cdr3_aa: CASSQVNTEAFF
v_call: TRBV28; j_call: TRBJ2-1; cdr3_aa: CASSLGSGGRSNEQFF
v_call: TRBV9; j_call: TRBJ2-3; cdr3_aa: CASSVDSDTQYF